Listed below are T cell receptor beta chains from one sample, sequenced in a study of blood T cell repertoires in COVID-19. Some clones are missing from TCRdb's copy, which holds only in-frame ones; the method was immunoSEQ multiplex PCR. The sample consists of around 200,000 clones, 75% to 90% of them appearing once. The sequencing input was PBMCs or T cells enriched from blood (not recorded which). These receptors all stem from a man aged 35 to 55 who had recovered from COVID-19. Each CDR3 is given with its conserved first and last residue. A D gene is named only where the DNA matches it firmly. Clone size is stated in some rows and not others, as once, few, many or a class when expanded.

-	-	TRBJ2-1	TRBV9	CASSVEGDPYNEQFF	TGTGCCAGCAGCGTAGAAGGAGACCCCTACAATGAGCAGTTCTTC
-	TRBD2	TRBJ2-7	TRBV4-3	CASSQVGGASYEQYF	TGCGCCAGCAGCCAAGTCGGGGGGGCTTCCTACGAGCAGTACTTC
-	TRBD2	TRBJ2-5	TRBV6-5	CASTPSGVRETQYF	TGTGCCAGCACCCCTAGCGGGGTGCGAGAGACCCAGTACTTC
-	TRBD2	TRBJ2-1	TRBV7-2	CASSLALAGGSGEQFF	TGTGCCAGCAGCTTAGCGCTAGCGGGAGGGTCGGGTGAGCAGTTCTTC
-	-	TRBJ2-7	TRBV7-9	CASSPTGRGLSYEQYF	TGTGCCAGCAGCCCTACCGGCAGGGGCCTTTCCTACGAGCAGTACTTC
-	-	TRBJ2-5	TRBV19	CASSIRGAGETQYF	TGTGCCAGTAGTATACGGGGGGCTGGGGAGACCCAGTACTTC
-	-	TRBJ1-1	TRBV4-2	CASSQGGIDEAFF	TGTGCCAGCAGCCAAGGAGGTATAGATGAAGCTTTCTTT
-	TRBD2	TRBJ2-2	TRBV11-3	CASSPGTSGFGELFF	TGTGCCAGCAGCCCCGGGACTAGCGGATTCGGGGAGCTGTTTTTT
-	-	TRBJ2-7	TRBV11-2	CASTVLTGYEQYF	TGTGCCAGCACCGTTCTGACGGGGTACGAGCAGTACTTC
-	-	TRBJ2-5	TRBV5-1	CASSLGFLVNGQQETQYF	TGCGCCAGCAGCTTGGGATTCTTGGTGAACGGACAGCAAGAGACCCAGTACTTC
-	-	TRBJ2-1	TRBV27	CASAAKVVGEQFF	TGTGCCAGCGCGGCGAAAGTGGTGGGTGAGCAGTTCTTC
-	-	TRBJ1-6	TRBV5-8	CASSLVASLHF	TGTGCCAGCAGCTTGGTGGCTTCCCTCCACTTT
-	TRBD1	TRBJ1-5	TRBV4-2	CASSPGTGGRQPQHF	TGTGCCAGCAGCCCGGGGACAGGGGGCAGACAGCCCCAGCATTTT
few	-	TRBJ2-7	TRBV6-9	CATTGIYSYEQYF	TGTGCCACTACCGGGATTTACTCCTACGAGCAGTACTTC
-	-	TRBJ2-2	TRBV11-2	CASSGWVADTGELFF	TGTGCCAGCAGCGGATGGGTAGCGGACACCGGGGAGCTGTTTTTT
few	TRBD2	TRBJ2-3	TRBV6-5	CASSSTSGSSDTQYF	TGTGCCAGCAGCAGTACTAGCGGGAGTTCTGATACGCAGTATTTT
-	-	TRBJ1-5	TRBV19	CATSGGLGNQPQHF	TGTGCTACAAGCGGAGGTCTGGGCAATCAGCCCCAGCATTTT